These 20 T cell receptor beta chains originate from one sample sequenced in a study of blood T cell dynamics during melanoma immunotherapy. The protocol was immunoSEQ multiplex PCR, while the TCRdb copy is restricted to in-frame clones and leaves out a portion. This table has under 15,000 clones, approximately 84% appearing once. Time point reported: pre-treatment baseline. Sequenced here: blood, sampled from a patient treated with checkpoint blockade. These receptor sequences come from a human donor with melanoma.

This clone was detected once. The V gene is TRBV7-2, the J gene TRBJ2-3; a weak D match, TRBD2 (5 bases). CDR3 length: 17 amino acids. The germline CDR1 and CDR2 sequences are SGHTA and FQGNSA. Between the trimmed V and J ends, which lost 3 bases and 0 bases, there was a span of 16 bases. The CDR3 reads CASSLALTGYSTDTQYF. CDR3 nucleotides: TGTGCCAGCAGCTTGGCTTTGACGGGGTACAGCACAGATACGCAGTATTTT.

V and J are TRBV5-6 and TRBJ2-7; TRBD1 agrees at 8 bases. Per the germline V gene, CDR1 is SGHDT and CDR2 is YYEEEE. This CDR3 spans 16 amino acids. V shed 5 bases and J 2 bases; nucleotides not matched to a gene: 12. This CDR3 is CASSQFGGQDTYEQYF. The CDR3 coding sequence is TGTGCCAGCAGTCAATTCGGGGGACAGGATACCTACGAGCAGTACTTC.

In this sample, this clone turned up once. The J gene is TRBJ2-7, the V gene TRBV11-2; maybe TRBD2 (5 bases). The CDR3 contains 15 residues. The germline V gene has CDR1 SGHAT and CDR2 FQNNGV. Trimming removed 1 base at V and 0 bases at J, with 10 bases between. Here the CDR3 reads CASSLGPGSSYEQYF. CDR3 bases: TGTGCCAGCAGCTTAGGTCCGGGGAGCTCCTACGAGCAGTACTTC.

The CDR3 DNA reads as TGTGCCAGCAGCCACGGCCCGGGGGGAGAGACCCAGTACTTC. Protein: CASSHGPGGETQYF. The chain carries TRBV11-3 and TRBJ2-5; 7 bases are a match to TRBD2. Per the germline V gene, CDR1 is SGHNT and CDR2 is YENEEA. This CDR3 region has 14 residues. The V gene end was trimmed by 5 bases and the J gene end by 4 bases; junction bases not matched to a gene: 7.

This clone is a singleton in its sample. This chain connects TRBV6-5 to TRBJ1-2, with D unclear. This CDR3 is built from 15 residues. The germline CDR1 and CDR2 sequences are MNHEY and SVGAGI. V was clipped by 1 base and J by 8 bases, with 17 bases between them. The CDR3, as DNA: TGTGCCAGCAGTTACTTAGCGGAATCTGTTGGGGGCTACACCTTC. It encodes CASSYLAESVGGYTF.

This clone came up a few times. The genes are TRBV7-9 and TRBJ2-3; D call uncertain. V lost 10 bases and J 7 bases, leaving 3 bases between the germline ends. The CDR3 totals 8 residues. Looked up from germline, CDR1 is SEHNR and CDR2 is FQNEAQ (reference sequence). In nucleotides, the CDR3 is TGTGCCACCAATACGCAGTATTTT. Protein sequence: CATNTQYF.

V is TRBV7-8 and J is TRBJ2-1; TRBD1 might be the D (5 bases). The V end was cut by 11 bases, the J end by 3 bases, with 29 bases between. In germline, CDR1 is SGHVS, CDR2 FQNEAQ. This CDR3 contains 18 residues. DNA for the CDR3: TGTGCCGGAGCAACGTGGGCAGGGAACGCCTATAGCTACAATGAGCAGTTCTTC. This translates into CAGATWAGNAYSYNEQFF.

The gene calls are TRBV7-2 and TRBJ2-7; no firm D call. Germline V lookup: CDR1 SGHTA, CDR2 FQGNSA. CDR3 length: 13 amino acids. V shed 5 bases and J shed 2 bases, with 10 bases lying between them. CDR3 amino acids: CASSLALAYEQYF. The DNA of the CDR3 is TGTGCCAGCAGCCTCGCGCTGGCCTACGAGCAGTACTTC.

The rearrangement links TRBV19 to TRBJ2-5; tentative D call: TRBD1 (7 bases). V was trimmed by 7 bases and J by 1 base, leaving 16 bases between them. Germline-derived CDR1 and CDR2 are LNHDA and SQIVND (reference sequence). CDR3 length: 15 residues. The DNA for the CDR3 is TGTGCCAGTACCCTGCAGGGGGGCCTCCAAGAGACCCAGTACTTC. This gives the protein CASTLQGGLQETQYF. The entire variable domain, with the rest obtained from reference TRBV19 and TRBJ2-5, is as follows: DGGITQSPKYLFRKEGQNVTLSCEQNLNHDAMYWYRQDPGQGLRLIYYSQIVNDFQKGDIAEGYSVSREKKESFPLTVTSAQKNPTAFYLCASTLQGGLQETQYFGPGTRLLVL.

The CDR3 region has the DNA TGCGCCAGCAGCCAAGTAGAAGGGGTTAATGAAAAACTGTTTTTT. Translating it yields CASSQVEGVNEKLFF. The genes are TRBV4-1 and TRBJ1-4; TRBD1 is a possible D gene (5 bases). This CDR3 is 15 amino acids long. The V gene's germline CDR1 is MGHRA and CDR2 YSYEKL. Trimming left V 1 base short and J 4 bases short, with 10 bases between.

The gene calls are TRBV4-2 and TRBJ2-2, with 7 nucleotides matching TRBD1. After removal of 1 base from V and 4 bases from J, the junction contained 6 bases not matched to a gene. This CDR3 contains 16 residues. In germline, CDR1 is LGHNA, CDR2 YNFKEQ. The CDR3 bases are TGTGCCAGCAGCCAAGTGGGACAGCCGGCCACCGGGGAGCTGTTTTTT. This gives the protein CASSQVGQPATGELFF.

The rearrangement uses TRBV7-2 and TRBJ1-5; D not certain. The V and J ends lost 6 bases and 0 bases respectively, with 3 bases between them. The CDR3 runs to 12 residues. Germline values: CDR1 SGHTA, CDR2 FQGNSA. The CDR3, as DNA: TGTGCCAGCAGGGATAGCAATCAGCCCCAGCATTTT. This sequence encodes CASRDSNQPQHF.

This chain uses TRBV5-1 with TRBJ1-2; TRBD1 might be the D (5 bases). Trimming cost V 2 bases and J 0 bases, with 14 bases left between them. From germline, CDR1 is SGHRS and CDR2 YFSETQ. The CDR3 has 16 residues. The DNA for the CDR3 is TGCGCCAGCAGCTTCGGGACCCTAAATCCTAACTATGGCTACACCTTC. Translated, it gives CASSFGTLNPNYGYTF.

The chain carries TRBV5-1 and TRBJ2-2, with 9 bases matching TRBD1. V lost 6 bases and J lost 7; bases outside the gene matches: 7. Germline V gene sequence: CDR1 SGHRS, CDR2 YFSETQ. The CDR3 has 14 residues. CDR3 nucleotide sequence: TGCGCCAGCAACAACAGGGGGCAGGGCGGGGAGCTGTTTTTT. As protein: CASNNRGQGGELFF.

The chain combines TRBV19 with TRBJ2-3, with 10 bases matching TRBD1. Trimming removed 3 bases from V and 0 bases from J; junction bases left unmatched: 9. Germline V lookup: CDR1 LNHDA, CDR2 SQIVND (reference sequence). The CDR3 is 18 residues long. The DNA for the CDR3 is TGTGCCAGTAGTATTGGGGGACAGGGGATCTCGAGCACAGATACGCAGTATTTT. It encodes CASSIGGQGISSTDTQYF.

The chain is built from TRBV6-5 and TRBJ2-7, with TRBD2 as a possible D gene (5 bases). Per the germline V gene, CDR1 is MNHEY and CDR2 is SVGAGI. The V and J ends lost 6 bases and 4 bases respectively, with 19 bases between them. The CDR3 extends over 15 amino acids. The DNA for the CDR3 is TGTGCCAGCAGCCTGAGCGGAGCCGGGATATACGAGCAGTACTTC. Its protein is CASSLSGAGIYEQYF.

The chain has TRBV28 and TRBJ1-5; D is ambiguous. This CDR3 contains 16 residues. The germline V gene has CDR1 MDHEN and CDR2 SYDVKM. V lost 3 bases to trimming and J lost 4 bases, with 16 bases between them. This CDR3 reads CASSFITSSLNQPQHF. Written as DNA, the CDR3 is TGTGCCAGCAGTTTCATCACCAGCTCTCTAAATCAGCCCCAGCATTTT.

The rearrangement uses TRBV11-1 and TRBJ2-3, with D tentatively TRBD1 or TRBD2 (5 bases each). V was shortened by 4 bases and J by 0 bases, with 11 bases between the two germline ends. This CDR3 has 15 residues. From germline, CDR1 is SGHAT and CDR2 FQDESV (reference sequence). The CDR3 loop reads CASSSGRFSTDTQYF. CDR3 nucleotides: TGTGCCAGCAGCTCGGGACGGTTTAGCACAGATACGCAGTATTTT.

The genes are TRBV7-8 and TRBJ2-7, with D unclear. V was clipped by 4 bases and J by 3 bases, with 16 bases between them. The CDR3 loop spans 15 amino acids. In germline, CDR1 is SGHVS, CDR2 FQNEAQ. In DNA form, the CDR3 reads TGTGCCAGCAGCTCCCGTCGGCTGACTCGCTACGAGCAGTACTTC. Protein: CASSSRRLTRYEQYF.

The chain uses TRBV11-2 and TRBJ2-1; D uncertain. Per germline, CDR1 SGHAT and CDR2 FQNNGV. The CDR3 contains 16 residues. The V and J ends lost 1 base and 7 bases respectively, with 17 bases between them. This CDR3 is CASSLAGLPSSNEQFF. The CDR3 bases are TGTGCCAGCAGCTTAGCTGGCCTCCCCTCATCTAATGAGCAGTTCTTC.